The 18 T cell receptor beta chains below come from one sample, sequenced in a study of CD8 T cells in Susac syndrome. Random hexamers primed reverse transcription of 0.5 to 1 ug RNA. TCRdb reprocessed the immunoSEQ multiplex PCR reads via MiXCR and lists one record per CDR3 protein. This sample carries a few hundred thousand distinct CDR3 sequences, 85% of them seen once, and the ten largest clones take 0.095% to 0.14%. Material: CD8+ T cells from PBMCs. The receptor source for this set is a human donor with multiple sclerosis.

The chain uses TRBV28 and TRBJ2-1; 8 nucleotides match TRBD2. The CDR3 has 16 amino acids. Trimming cost V 8 bases and J 7 bases; bases outside gene matches: 16. Germline V gene lookup returns CDR1 MDHEN and CDR2 SYDVKM. As DNA, the CDR3 is TGTGCCAGCGATAAGTCTGTAGACGGGAGGGTTAATGAGCAGTTCTTC. Amino acid sequence: CASDKSVDGRVNEQFF.

The rearrangement joins TRBV6-1 to TRBJ1-1; no clear D. Germline V gives CDR1 MNHNS, CDR2 SASEGT. The CDR3 covers 11 residues. The CDR3 DNA reads as TGTATGACGACCGTTAACACTGAAGCTTTCTTT. Translation: CMTTVNTEAFF.

J is TRBJ1-1 and V is TRBV19, with D perhaps matching TRBD1 (6 bases). Germline-derived CDR1 and CDR2 are LNHDA and SQIVND (reference sequence). Trimming removed 6 bases at V and 1 base at J, with 12 bases between. The length of the CDR3 is 14 residues. The CDR3 protein is CASSPWTENTEAFF. For the CDR3, the DNA is TGTGCCAGTAGCCCATGGACAGAGAACACTGAAGCTTTCTTT.

This clonotype was observed a few times. The chain links TRBV5-1 to TRBJ2-2; TRBD2 might be the D (6 bases). Germline lookup yields CDR1 SGHRS and CDR2 YFSETQ. The CDR3 length is 15 residues. Trimming took 4 bases from V and 6 from J, leaving 16 bases between them. In DNA, the CDR3 is TGCGCCAGCAGCCCTCACGTCCGGGGGTCCGGGGAGCTGTTTTTT. It is translated as CASSPHVRGSGELFF.

There are a few counts of this clonotype. The rearrangement uses TRBV12-3 or TRBV12-4 and TRBJ1-1; D gene ambiguous. Trimming removed 4 bases at V and 0 bases at J, with 6 bases between. The CDR3 is 13 residues long. CDR3 nucleotides: TGTGCCAGCAGTTCGCTTTTGAACACTGAAGCTTTCTTT. Translating gives CASSSLLNTEAFF.

This chain joins TRBV27 and TRBJ2-1; 7 nucleotides agree with TRBD2. This CDR3 has 15 residues. Trimming took 1 base from V and 3 from J; bases not matched to a gene: 3. Germline CDR1 reads MNHEY; CDR2 reads SMNVEV (reference sequence). The CDR3 DNA sequence: TGTGCCAGCAGTTTATTAGCTAGCGGCTACAATGAGCAGTTCTTC. Protein product: CASSLLASGYNEQFF.

The CDR3 reads CASTRPGTHGYTF. The CDR3 nucleotides read TGTGCCAGCACCCGCCCAGGGACCCATGGCTACACCTTC. This chain connects TRBV7-9 to TRBJ1-2, with D perhaps TRBD1 (5 bases). Per germline, CDR1 SEHNR and CDR2 FQNEAQ (reference sequence). The CDR3 loop spans 13 amino acids. V lost 7 bases, J lost 6 bases, and 15 bases lay in between. The whole variable domain, filled in from reference TRBV7-9 and TRBJ1-2, reads DTGVSQNPRHKITKRGQNVTFRCDPISEHNRLYWYRQTLGQGPEFLTYFQNEAQLEKSRLLSDRFSAERPKGSFSTLEIQRTEQGDSAMYLCASTRPGTHGYTFGSGTRLTVV.

The chain recombines TRBV28 with TRBJ2-7; no reliable D call. The CDR3 sequence is 15 residues long. The ends were cut back, 6 bases at V and 4 bases at J, with 19 bases in the middle. The germline CDR1 and CDR2 sequences are MDHEN and SYDVKM. The DNA for the CDR3 is TGTGCCAGCAGCCTTCCCTGGGGATTTATGTACGAGCAGTACTTC. Its protein is CASSLPWGFMYEQYF.

This sequence joins TRBV9 and TRBJ1-2; D is ambiguous. The ends were cut back, 3 bases at V and 8 bases at J, with 11 bases in the middle. The CDR3 runs 12 residues. Germline CDR1 reads SGDLS; CDR2 reads YYNGEE. This CDR3 is CASSAGELGYTF. The CDR3 DNA follows: TGTGCCAGCAGCGCTGGGGAGTTGGGCTACACCTTC.

The chain has TRBV7-2 and TRBJ1-4; 10 positions agree with TRBD1. Germline V gives CDR1 SGHTA, CDR2 FQGNSA. CDR3 length equals 15 residues. J was trimmed by 8 bases and V by 5 bases; bases with no gene match: 8. CDR3 region: CASSATTGGREKLFF. CDR3 in DNA: TGTGCCAGCAGCGCGACGACAGGGGGCCGGGAAAAACTGTTTTTT.

The rearrangement links TRBV9 to TRBJ2-3; D remains unclear. The CDR3 extends over 13 amino acids. Per germline, CDR1 SGDLS and CDR2 YYNGEE. The germline V and J ends were trimmed by 1 base and 6 bases, with 9 bases remaining between them. The CDR3 is CASSVPPLDTQYF. In DNA, the CDR3 is TGTGCCAGCAGCGTACCCCCCTTGGATACGCAGTATTTT.

V and J are TRBV20-1 and TRBJ2-1; TRBD2 agrees at 8 bases. The CDR3 runs to 16 residues. Germline CDR1 is DFQATT and CDR2 is SNEGSKA (reference sequence). With 3 bases clipped from V and 4 bases from J, the junction kept 11 bases outside the gene matches. CDR3 residues: CSARALLSGSYNEQFF. DNA of the CDR3: TGCAGTGCTAGGGCCCTTTTAAGCGGGAGTTACAATGAGCAGTTCTTC.

This clonotype was observed once. The V call is TRBV7-2, the J call TRBJ2-1; possible D gene TRBD2, 6 bases. CDR1 and CDR2 from the germline V gene are SGHTA and FQGNSA. The V end was cut by 5 bases, the J end by 8 bases, with 19 bases between. This CDR3 region has 15 residues. The chain's CDR3 is CASSPSSEGNDEQFF. DNA of the CDR3: TGTGCCAGCAGCCCGTCTAGCGAGGGCAATGATGAGCAGTTCTTC.

V is TRBV14 and J is TRBJ1-1, with D tentatively TRBD1 (6 bases). The germline gives CDR1 SGHDN, CDR2 FVKESK. The CDR3 has 16 residues. Trimming took 2 bases from V and 0 from J, leaving 13 bases between them. The CDR3: CASSQQDRRLNTEAFF. CDR3 bases: TGTGCCAGCAGCCAACAGGACAGACGATTGAACACTGAAGCTTTCTTT.

The genes are TRBV27 and TRBJ1-4, with 9 nucleotides matching TRBD1. The CDR3 loop spans 17 amino acids. Germline V gene sequence: CDR1 MNHEY, CDR2 SMNVEV (reference sequence). The junction had 11 bases not matched to a gene; V was cut back by 6 bases and J by 3 bases. The CDR3 sequence: CASRRDRVTRANEKLFF. In nucleotides, the CDR3 is TGTGCCAGCAGACGGGACAGGGTCACTCGAGCTAATGAAAAACTGTTTTTT.

V usage is TRBV27 and J usage is TRBJ2-3, with D possibly TRBD1 on 6 matching bases. The V end was cut by 5 bases, the J end by 5 bases, with 14 bases between. Germline CDR1 and CDR2: MNHEY and SMNVEV (reference sequence). The CDR3 totals 14 residues. The CDR3 reads CASSRKTGGDTQYF. The DNA for the CDR3 is TGTGCCAGCAGTCGTAAGACAGGAGGAGATACGCAGTATTTT.

This chain uses TRBV28 with TRBJ2-7, with D uncertain. Germline V lookup: CDR1 MDHEN, CDR2 SYDVKM. The V gene lost 5 bases and the J gene lost 3 bases, with 8 bases spanning the gap. This CDR3 contains 12 residues. For the CDR3, the DNA is TGTGCCAGCAGTCAGCTAGTCTACGAGCAGTACTTC. It codes for CASSQLVYEQYF.

The chain is built from TRBV27 and TRBJ2-3, with 7 bases matching TRBD2. The CDR3 has 15 amino acids. The germline V gene has CDR1 MNHEY and CDR2 SMNVEV (reference sequence). The J segment lost 1 base and the V segment lost 2 bases, leaving 3 bases of the junction unmatched. The chain's CDR3 is CASSLGGDRTDTQYF. DNA of the CDR3: TGTGCCAGCAGTTTAGGGGGGGACCGCACAGATACGCAGTATTTT.